These 10 T cell receptor beta chains came from one sample sequenced in a study of post-analysis software for immune sequencing data. Study-level points and caveats: Roughly 5 TRBV segments, TRBV5-6, TRBV5-1 and TRBV20-1 among them, were found more frequent in patients than controls.

These receptors have no identified antigens. TCR beta cDNA libraries had unique molecular identifiers. TCRdb recomputed calls from the PCR reads with MiXCR, one row per CDR3 protein. The sample comprises 800,000 to 950,000 distinct CDR3 sequences, 53% of which are singletons, and 4.6% rests with the top ten. The sequencing sample was made of blood. The receptors shown here come from a girl aged 10 to 17 with multiple sclerosis.

V is TRBV20-1 and J is TRBJ2-3; TRBD2 might be the D (5 bases). Trimming cost V 0 bases and J 0 bases, with 10 bases left between them. Germline V gene sequence: CDR1 DFQATT, CDR2 SNEGSKA (reference sequence). The CDR3 has 15 amino acids. CDR3 sequence (DNA): TGCAGTGCTAGAGATAGGACTGCTAGCACAGATACGCAGTATTTT. It is translated as CSARDRTASTDTQYF.

The genes are TRBV15 and TRBJ1-4; D is ambiguous. CDR1 LNHNV and CDR2 YYDKDF come from the germline V gene (reference sequence). V was pared by 1 base and J by 5 bases, with 14 bases between. The CDR3 is made up of 16 amino acids. The CDR3 spells CATSRGLGGGNEKLFF. DNA of the CDR3: TGTGCCACCAGCAGAGGTTTGGGCGGAGGAAATGAAAAACTGTTTTTT.

The genes are TRBV7-2 and TRBJ2-1; 11 bases are a match to TRBD2. Germline V gene data show CDR1 as SGHTA and CDR2 as FQGNSA. The CDR3 runs to 15 residues. V gave up 4 bases and J gave up 7 bases; unmatched junction bases: 6. DNA of the CDR3: TGTGCCAGCAGCTCTAGCGGGGGGAGGAGGAATGAGCAGTTCTTC. Amino acid sequence: CASSSSGGRRNEQFF.

Only one count was recorded for this clonotype. The J gene is TRBJ2-1, the V gene TRBV9, with D possibly being TRBD1 (6 bases). Germline V gene lookup returns CDR1 SGDLS and CDR2 YYNGEE. Trimming pared 0 bases from V and 0 bases from J, leaving 13 bases between. The CDR3 spans 17 residues. CDR3 protein: CASSVDAPDSSYNEQFF. CDR3 nucleotides: TGTGCCAGCAGCGTAGACGCGCCGGACAGCTCCTACAATGAGCAGTTCTTC.

The chain joins TRBV6-5 to TRBJ2-5; a weak D match, TRBD2 (6 bases). Trimming stripped 4 bases from V and 4 bases from J, with 10 bases between. This CDR3 region has 13 residues. Germline CDR1 reads MNHEY; CDR2 reads SVGAGI. The CDR3 region is CASSWREGETQYF. The CDR3 DNA sequence: TGTGCCAGCAGTTGGCGGGAAGGAGAGACCCAGTACTTC.

Written as DNA, the CDR3 is TGCGCCAGCAGCGGGGCCGGAGATACGCAGTATTTT. It yields the protein CASSGAGDTQYF. The chain employs TRBV5-1 and TRBJ2-3; tentatively, D is TRBD1 (5 bases). From germline, CDR1 is SGHRS and CDR2 YFSETQ. This CDR3 spans 12 amino acids. V was trimmed by 4 bases and J by 5 bases, leaving 8 bases between them. Looking up the rest from reference TRBV5-1 and TRBJ2-3 gives the full variable domain: KAGVTQTPRYLIKTRGQQVTLSCSPISGHRSVSWYQQTPGQGLQFLFEYFSETQRNKGNFPGRFSGRQFSNSRSEMNVSTLELGDSALYLCASSGAGDTQYFGPGTRLTVL.

V usage is TRBV29-1 and J usage is TRBJ1-1; D perhaps matches TRBD1 (5 bases). V was clipped by 7 bases and J by 0 bases, with 12 bases between them. CDR3 length equals 13 residues. The germline gives CDR1 SQVTM, CDR2 ANQGSEA. The CDR3 DNA reads as TGCAGCGGACAGTCAAGCATGAACACTGAAGCTTTCTTT. It codes for CSGQSSMNTEAFF.

This clonotype was picked up many times. The chain carries TRBV4-2 and TRBJ2-1; 11 nucleotides line up with TRBD2. The CDR3 runs to 16 residues. Germline loops: CDR1 LGHNA, CDR2 YNFKEQ. J lost 5 bases, V lost 3 bases, and 6 bases had no gene match. The CDR3 coding sequence is TGTGCCAGCAGCCACGGGGGTAGCGGGGGGGACAATGAGCAGTTCTTC. It specifies CASSHGGSGGDNEQFF.

Concerning this clonotype: An end of the junction does not agree with germline; a read error may underlie this. The DNA of the CDR3 is TGCAGTGCTAGAGATCCTAGTCAGCTGAACACTGAAGCTTGCTTT. Translated: CSARDPSQLNTEACF. The chain recombines TRBV20-1 with TRBJ1-1; D gene uncertain. Looked up from germline, CDR1 is DFQATT and CDR2 is SNEGSKA (reference sequence). The CDR3 is 15 amino acids.

In nucleotides, the CDR3 is TGCGCCAGCAGCTTGGATGGACTGGGGGTGGAGACCCAGTACTTC. It translates to CASSLDGLGVETQYF. The chain joins TRBV5-1 to TRBJ2-5; D is perhaps TRBD1 or TRBD2 (5 bases each). This CDR3 contains 15 residues. Germline loops: CDR1 SGHRS, CDR2 YFSETQ. V lost 0 bases and J 5 bases, leaving 14 bases between the germline ends. Together with reference TRBV5-1 and TRBJ2-5, the CDR3 gives the full variable domain: KAGVTQTPRYLIKTRGQQVTLSCSPISGHRSVSWYQQTPGQGLQFLFEYFSETQRNKGNFPGRFSGRQFSNSRSEMNVSTLELGDSALYLCASSLDGLGVETQYFGPGTRLLVL.